The clone carrying this TCR beta chain was counted many times. Its antigen remains unidentified. The record originates from a study of breast tumors, draining lymph nodes, adjacent tissues. Study conclusions and caveats: Tumor TCR diversity was below lymph nodes but above nontumor tissue. Data only fit, rather than demonstrated, lymph node origin of most tumor T cells. The data were judged consistent with most tumor T cells coming from lymph node and expanding in tumor. Tumor and nontumor repertoires were significantly more similar in luminal-like than in basal-like breast cancer.

TCRdb used MiXCR to reprocess the multiplex PCR reads, holding one entry per CDR3 protein. This table holds fewer than 250,000 distinct CDR3 sequences, roughly 30% found once. J gave up 5 bases and V 4 bases, and 7 bases lay outside the gene matches. The germline V gene has CDR1 LGHNA and CDR2 YNFKEQ. The CDR3 covers 15 residues. Axillary draining lymph nodes of breast cancer patients supplied the node samples. Sequencing input: axillary lymph node tissue. The receptor was derived from a female donor with breast cancer. Some clones in this sample may be carry-over from other donors' samples. The chain carries TRBV4-2 and TRBJ2-3, with TRBD2 matching 9 bases. CDR3: CASSLQLAGRDTQYF. The DNA for the CDR3 is TGTGCCAGCAGCCTACAGCTAGCGGGAAGAGATACGCAGTATTTT.